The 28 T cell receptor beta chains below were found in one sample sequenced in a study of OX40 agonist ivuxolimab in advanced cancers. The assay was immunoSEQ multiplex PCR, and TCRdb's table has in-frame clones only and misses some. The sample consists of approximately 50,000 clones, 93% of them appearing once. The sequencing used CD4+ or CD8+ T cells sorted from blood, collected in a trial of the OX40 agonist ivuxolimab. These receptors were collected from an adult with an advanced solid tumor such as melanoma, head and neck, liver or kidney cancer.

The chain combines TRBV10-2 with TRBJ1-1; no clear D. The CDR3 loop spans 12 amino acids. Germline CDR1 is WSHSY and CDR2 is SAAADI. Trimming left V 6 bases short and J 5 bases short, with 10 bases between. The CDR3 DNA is TGCGCCAGCAGAGAAATTAGGACTGAAGCTTTCTTT. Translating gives CASREIRTEAFF.

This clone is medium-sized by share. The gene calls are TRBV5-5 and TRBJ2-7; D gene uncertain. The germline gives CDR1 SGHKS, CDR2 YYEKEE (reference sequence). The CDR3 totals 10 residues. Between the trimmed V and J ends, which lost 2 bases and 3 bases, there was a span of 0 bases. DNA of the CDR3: TGTGCCAGCAGCTTCTACGAGCAGTACTTC. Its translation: CASSFYEQYF.

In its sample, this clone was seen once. The CDR3 DNA follows: TGTGCCAGCAGCGGAGGGTTTACGGGAAGAGAGACCCAGTACTTC. Protein: CASSGGFTGRETQYF. The chain employs TRBV9 and TRBJ2-5, with D possibly TRBD2 on 5 matching bases. The V gene's germline CDR1 is SGDLS and CDR2 YYNGEE. The ends were cut back, 3 bases at V and 4 bases at J, with 16 bases in the middle. The CDR3 runs 15 residues.

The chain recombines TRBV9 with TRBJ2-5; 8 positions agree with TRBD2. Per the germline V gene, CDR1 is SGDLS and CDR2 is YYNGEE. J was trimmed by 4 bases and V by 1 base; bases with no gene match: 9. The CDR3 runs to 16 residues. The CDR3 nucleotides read TGTGCCAGCAGCGTAAATCAGCGGGAGTTGCGAGAGACCCAGTACTTC. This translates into CASSVNQRELRETQYF.

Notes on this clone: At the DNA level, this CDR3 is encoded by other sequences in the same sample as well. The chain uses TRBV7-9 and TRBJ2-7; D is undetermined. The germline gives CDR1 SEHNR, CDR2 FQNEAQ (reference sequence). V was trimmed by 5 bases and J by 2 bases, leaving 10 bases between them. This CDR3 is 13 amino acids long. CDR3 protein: CASSPTAAYEQYF. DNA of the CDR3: TGTGCCAGCAGCCCAACTGCGGCCTACGAGCAGTACTTC.

CDR3 in amino acids: CASSLVGSGETQYF. The CDR3 DNA is TGTGCCAGCAGCTTAGTTGGGAGCGGAGAGACCCAGTACTTC. The rearrangement links TRBV7-9 to TRBJ2-5, with a possible D match to TRBD2 (5 bases). The CDR3 extends over 14 amino acids. Per germline, CDR1 SEHNR and CDR2 FQNEAQ (reference sequence). V was shortened by 1 base and J by 4 bases, with 10 bases between the two germline ends.

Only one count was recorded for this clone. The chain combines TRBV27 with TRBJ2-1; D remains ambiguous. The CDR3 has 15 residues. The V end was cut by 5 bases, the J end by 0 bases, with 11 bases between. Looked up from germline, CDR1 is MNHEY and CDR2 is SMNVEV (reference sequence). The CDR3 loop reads CASSPPDRSYNEQFF. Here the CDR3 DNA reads TGTGCCAGCAGTCCCCCCGACCGCTCCTACAATGAGCAGTTCTTC.

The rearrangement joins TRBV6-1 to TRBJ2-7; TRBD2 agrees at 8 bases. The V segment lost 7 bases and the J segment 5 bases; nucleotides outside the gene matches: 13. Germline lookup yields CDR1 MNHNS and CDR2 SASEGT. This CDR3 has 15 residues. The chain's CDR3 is CASNWRGEVRDEQYF. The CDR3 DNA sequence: TGTGCCAGCAACTGGCGGGGGGAGGTGAGGGACGAGCAGTACTTC.

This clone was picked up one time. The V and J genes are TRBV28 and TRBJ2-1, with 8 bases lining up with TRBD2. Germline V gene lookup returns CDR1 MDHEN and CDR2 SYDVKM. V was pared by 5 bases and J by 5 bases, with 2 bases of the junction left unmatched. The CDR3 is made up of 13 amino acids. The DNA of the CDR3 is TGTGCCAGCAGTAGCGGGAGCAACAATGAGCAGTTCTTC. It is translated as CASSSGSNNEQFF.

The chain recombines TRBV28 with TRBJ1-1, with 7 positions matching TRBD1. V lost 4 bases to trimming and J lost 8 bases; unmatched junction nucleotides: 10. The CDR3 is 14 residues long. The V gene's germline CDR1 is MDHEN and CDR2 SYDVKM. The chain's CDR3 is CASSSGGGAAEAFF. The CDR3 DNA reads TGTGCCAGCAGTTCCGGAGGGGGCGCAGCAGAAGCTTTCTTT.

CDR3 protein: CATSRSRTGAETQYF. The CDR3 region has the DNA TGTGCCACCAGCAGATCCCGGACAGGGGCAGAGACCCAGTACTTC. The chain couples TRBV15 to TRBJ2-5; TRBD1 matches 9 bases. CDR3 length: 15 residues. Germline-derived CDR1 and CDR2 are LNHNV and YYDKDF (reference sequence). V lost 2 bases, J lost 4 bases, and 5 bases stayed unmatched.

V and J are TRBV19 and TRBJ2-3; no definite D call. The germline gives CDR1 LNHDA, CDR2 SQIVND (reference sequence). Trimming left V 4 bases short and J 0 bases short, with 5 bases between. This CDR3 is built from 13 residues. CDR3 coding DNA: TGTGCCAGTAGTAAGTTTAGCACAGATACGCAGTATTTT. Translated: CASSKFSTDTQYF.

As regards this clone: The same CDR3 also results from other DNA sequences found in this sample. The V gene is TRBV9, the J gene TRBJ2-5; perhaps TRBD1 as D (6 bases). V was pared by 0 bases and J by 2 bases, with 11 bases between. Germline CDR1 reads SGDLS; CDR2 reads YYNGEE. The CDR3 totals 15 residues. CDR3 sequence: CASSVGGGLQETQYF. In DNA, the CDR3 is TGTGCCAGCAGCGTAGGTGGGGGCCTACAAGAGACCCAGTACTTC.

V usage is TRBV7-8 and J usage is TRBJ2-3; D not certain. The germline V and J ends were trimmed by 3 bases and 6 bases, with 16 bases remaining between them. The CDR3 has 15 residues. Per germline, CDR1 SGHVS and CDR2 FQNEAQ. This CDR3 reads CASSFRVTRSDTQYF. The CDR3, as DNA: TGTGCCAGCAGCTTCCGGGTAACGCGCTCGGATACGCAGTATTTT.

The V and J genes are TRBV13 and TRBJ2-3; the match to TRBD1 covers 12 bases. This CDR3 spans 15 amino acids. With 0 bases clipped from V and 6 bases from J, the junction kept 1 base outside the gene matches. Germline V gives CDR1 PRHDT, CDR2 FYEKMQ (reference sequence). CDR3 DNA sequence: TGTGCCAGCAGCTTAGGGGGACAGGGGGCGGATACGCAGTATTTT. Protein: CASSLGGQGADTQYF.

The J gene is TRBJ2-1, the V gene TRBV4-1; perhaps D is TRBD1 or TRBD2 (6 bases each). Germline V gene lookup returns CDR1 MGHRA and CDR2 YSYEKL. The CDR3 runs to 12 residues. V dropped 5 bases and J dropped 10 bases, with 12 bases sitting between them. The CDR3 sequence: CASSLLGGEQFF. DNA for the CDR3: TGCGCCAGCAGCTTATTAGGGGGGGAGCAGTTCTTC.

As DNA, the CDR3 is TGCGCCACCCTGTGGGGGCTTCAGCCCCAGCATTTT. It is translated as CATLWGLQPQHF. The chain couples TRBV10-1 to TRBJ1-5; D might be TRBD1 (6 bases). The ends were cut back, 10 bases at V and 6 bases at J, with 13 bases in the middle. Germline V gene lookup returns CDR1 WNHNN and CDR2 SYGVQD (reference sequence). This CDR3 is 12 amino acids long.

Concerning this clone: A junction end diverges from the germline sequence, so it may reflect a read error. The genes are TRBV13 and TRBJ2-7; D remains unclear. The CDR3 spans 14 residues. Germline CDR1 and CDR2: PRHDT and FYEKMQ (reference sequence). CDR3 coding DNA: TGTGCCAGCAGCTTAGGCACTGATACCTACGAGCGGTACTTC. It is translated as CASSLGTDTYERYF.

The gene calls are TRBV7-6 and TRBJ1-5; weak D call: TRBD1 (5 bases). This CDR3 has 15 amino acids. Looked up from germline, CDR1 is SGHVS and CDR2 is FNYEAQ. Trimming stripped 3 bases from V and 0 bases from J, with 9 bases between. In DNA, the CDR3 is TGTGCCAGCAGCTTCGGGCAGGGTAGCAATCAGCCCCAGCATTTT. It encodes CASSFGQGSNQPQHF.

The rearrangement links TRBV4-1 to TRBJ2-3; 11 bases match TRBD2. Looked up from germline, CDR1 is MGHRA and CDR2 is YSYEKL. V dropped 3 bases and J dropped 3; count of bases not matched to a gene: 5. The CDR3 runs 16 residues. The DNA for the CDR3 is TGCGCCAGCAGCCACCCAAGGACTAGCGGGACAGATACGCAGTATTTT. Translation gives CASSHPRTSGTDTQYF.

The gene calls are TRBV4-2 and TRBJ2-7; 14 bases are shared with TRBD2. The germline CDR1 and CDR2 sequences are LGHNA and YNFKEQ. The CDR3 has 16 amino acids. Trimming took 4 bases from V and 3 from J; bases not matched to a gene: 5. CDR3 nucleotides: TGTGCCAGCAGCCCCAGGGGGACTAGCGGGAGCTACGAGCAGTACTTC. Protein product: CASSPRGTSGSYEQYF.

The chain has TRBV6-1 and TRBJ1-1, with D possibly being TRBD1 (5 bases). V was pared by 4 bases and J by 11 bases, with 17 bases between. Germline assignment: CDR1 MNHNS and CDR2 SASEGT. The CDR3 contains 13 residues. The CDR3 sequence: CASSVPDRQWAFF. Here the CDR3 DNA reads TGTGCCAGCAGTGTGCCGGATAGACAGTGGGCTTTCTTT.

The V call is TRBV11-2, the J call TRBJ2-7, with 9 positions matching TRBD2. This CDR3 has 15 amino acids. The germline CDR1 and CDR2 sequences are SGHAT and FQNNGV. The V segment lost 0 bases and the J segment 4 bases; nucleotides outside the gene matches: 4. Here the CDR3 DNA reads TGTGCCAGCAGCTTAGAAGTAGCGGGAGAGTACGAGCAGTACTTC. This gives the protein CASSLEVAGEYEQYF.

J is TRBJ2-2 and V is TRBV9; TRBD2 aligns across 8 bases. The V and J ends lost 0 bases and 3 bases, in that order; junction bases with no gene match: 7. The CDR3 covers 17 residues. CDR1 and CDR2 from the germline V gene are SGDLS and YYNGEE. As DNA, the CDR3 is TGTGCCAGCAGCGTAGATAGCGGGGATACCTACACCGGGGAGCTGTTTTTT. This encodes CASSVDSGDTYTGELFF. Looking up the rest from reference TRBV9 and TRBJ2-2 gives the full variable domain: DSGVTQTPKHLITATGQRVTLRCSPRSGDLSVYWYQQSLDQGLQFLIQYYNGEERAKGNILERFSAQQFPDLHSELNLSSLELGDSALYFCASSVDSGDTYTGELFFGEGSRLTVL.

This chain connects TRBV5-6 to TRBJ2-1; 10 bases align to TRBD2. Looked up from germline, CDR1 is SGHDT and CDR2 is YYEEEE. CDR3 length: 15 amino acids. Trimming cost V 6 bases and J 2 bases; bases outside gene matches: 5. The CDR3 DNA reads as TGTGCCAGCACCCCTAGCGGGGGCACCTACAATGAGCAGTTCTTC. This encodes CASTPSGGTYNEQFF.

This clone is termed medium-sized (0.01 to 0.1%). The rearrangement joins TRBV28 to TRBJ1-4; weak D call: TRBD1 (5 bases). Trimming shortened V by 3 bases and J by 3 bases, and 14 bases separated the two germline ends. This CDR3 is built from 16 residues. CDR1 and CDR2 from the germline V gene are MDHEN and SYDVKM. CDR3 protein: CASSLTAGPPNEKLFF. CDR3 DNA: TGTGCCAGCAGTTTGACTGCGGGACCCCCTAATGAAAAACTGTTTTTT.

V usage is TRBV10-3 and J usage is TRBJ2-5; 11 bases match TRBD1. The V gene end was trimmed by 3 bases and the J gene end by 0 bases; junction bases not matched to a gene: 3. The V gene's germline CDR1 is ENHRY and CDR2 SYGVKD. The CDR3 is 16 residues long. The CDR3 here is CAISERDRGYQETQYF. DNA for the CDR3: TGTGCCATCAGTGAACGGGACAGGGGGTACCAAGAGACCCAGTACTTC.

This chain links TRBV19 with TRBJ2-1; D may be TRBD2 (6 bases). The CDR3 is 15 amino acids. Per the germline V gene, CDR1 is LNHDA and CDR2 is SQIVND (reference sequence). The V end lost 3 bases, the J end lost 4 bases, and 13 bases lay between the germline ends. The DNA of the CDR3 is TGTGCCAGTAGTATGGAACTAGCTGGATACAATGAGCAGTTCTTC. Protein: CASSMELAGYNEQFF.